Each of the 17 T cell receptor beta chains below was sequenced from the same sample in a study of cytomegalovirus exposure and HLA in healthy donors. Amplification used 60 Vbeta primers and 13 Jbeta primers. This table comes from immunoSEQ multiplex PCR, and its TCRdb copy is limited to in-frame clones, with some not included. The table shows about 200,000 clones, with about 76% occurring only once. The sample comprised PBMCs. These receptors were obtained from a male donor in good health and CMV-seropositive.

The CDR3 loop is CASSQERAGGADGYTF. CDR3 coding DNA: TGCGCCAGCAGCCAAGAAAGAGCAGGGGGCGCGGATGGCTACACCTTC. The chain joins TRBV4-3 to TRBJ1-2, with 8 bases identical to TRBD1. CDR1 is LGHNA, CDR2 YSLEER, per germline. CDR3 size: 16 residues. Trimming at V came to 0 bases and at J to 6 bases, leaving 9 bases not matched to a gene.

V gene TRBV6-1 combines with J gene TRBJ2-5, with 8 bases fitting TRBD1. CDR1 and CDR2 (germline): MNHNS, SASEGT. The CDR3 totals 15 residues. V was clipped by 4 bases and J by 1 base; unmatched bases: 5. DNA for the CDR3: TGTGCCAGCAGTGCCCGACAGGGGACCCAAGAGACCCAGTACTTC. Translated: CASSARQGTQETQYF.

The genes are TRBV25-1 and TRBJ1-2; D gene uncertain. CDR1 MGHDK and CDR2 SYGVNS come from the germline V gene. This CDR3 has 13 residues. V lost 4 bases and J 6 bases, leaving 12 bases between the germline ends. In nucleotides, the CDR3 is TGTGCCAGCAGTGTTGAGCCTCCAAATGGCTACACCTTC. Protein sequence: CASSVEPPNGYTF.

The chain couples TRBV19 to TRBJ1-6; 8 nucleotides match TRBD1. Germline assignment: CDR1 LNHDA and CDR2 SQIVND (reference sequence). J lost 8 bases, V lost 9 bases, and 6 bases had no gene match. The CDR3 extends over 13 amino acids. The CDR3 region is CASSQGADSPLHF. The CDR3, as DNA: TGTGCCAGCTCTCAGGGGGCGGATTCACCCCTCCACTTT.

This chain connects TRBV5-1 to TRBJ2-7; TRBD1 might be the D (5 bases). The CDR3 runs to 13 residues. The germline V and J ends were trimmed by 6 bases and 6 bases, with 16 bases remaining between them. CDR1 and CDR2 from the germline V gene are SGHRS and YFSETQ. The CDR3: CASKFSTGGEQYF. The CDR3 DNA reads as TGCGCCAGCAAATTTTCCACAGGCGGCGAGCAGTACTTC.

Here the CDR3 reads CASSTGGTGTYEQYF. The CDR3 bases are TGTGCCAGCAGCACGGGGGGGACAGGGACCTACGAGCAGTACTTC. The gene calls are TRBV5-4 and TRBJ2-7; D possibly corresponds to TRBD1 (9 bases). Trimming pared 4 bases from V and 2 bases from J, leaving 16 bases between. Germline V gene sequence: CDR1 SGHNT, CDR2 YYREEE (reference sequence). The CDR3 totals 15 residues.

V gene TRBV9 combines with J gene TRBJ2-2; D gene unclear. CDR1 SGDLS and CDR2 YYNGEE come from the germline V gene. The CDR3 contains 13 residues. V was pared by 0 bases and J by 8 bases, with 8 bases between. This CDR3 is CASSVATTGELFF. CDR3 in DNA: TGTGCCAGCAGCGTAGCGACAACGGGGGAGCTGTTTTTT.

This clone has more than one count but fewer than ten. The V and J genes are TRBV4-3 and TRBJ1-5; D ambiguous. Germline V CDR1 and CDR2: LGHNA, YSLEER. The CDR3 extends over 15 amino acids. The V gene lost 0 bases and the J gene lost 9 bases, with 15 bases spanning the gap. The CDR3 here is CASSQEASPPGPQHF. The CDR3 nucleotides are TGCGCCAGCAGCCAAGAGGCCAGCCCACCGGGGCCCCAGCATTTT.

V is TRBV6-1 and J is TRBJ2-4; a weak D match, TRBD2 (6 bases). The germline CDR1 and CDR2 sequences are MNHNS and SASEGT. The CDR3 loop spans 14 amino acids. V was pared by 8 bases and J by 8 bases, with 19 bases between. The CDR3 loop reads CASHLLTGGDIQYF. The CDR3 DNA sequence: TGTGCCAGCCACTTGCTGACCGGAGGGGACATTCAGTACTTC.

The rearrangement uses TRBV5-6 and TRBJ2-5; TRBD1 aligns across 8 bases. The J call may be mistaken, given a closer DNA end match to TRBJ2-7. Germline V gives CDR1 SGHDT, CDR2 YYEEEE. This CDR3 comprises 15 residues. CDR3 sequence: CASSLDSDRVYEQYF. The CDR3 nucleotides read TGTGCCAGCAGCTTGGATTCGGACAGGGTCTACGAGCAGTACTTC.

The chain joins TRBV7-2 to TRBJ2-7, with D perhaps matching TRBD2 (7 bases). Germline loops: CDR1 SGHTA, CDR2 FQGNSA. This CDR3 comprises 15 residues. Trimming cost V 1 base and J 2 bases, with 12 bases left between them. The CDR3 bases are TGTGCCAGCAGCTTAGGCTTGGGGGGGCCCTACGAGCAGTACTTC. Its translation: CASSLGLGGPYEQYF.

The genes are TRBV27 and TRBJ2-1, with D hard to call. Trimming took off 5 bases at V and 0 bases at J, with 11 bases between the two ends. Germline loops: CDR1 MNHEY, CDR2 SMNVEV (reference sequence). The CDR3 runs 15 residues. The CDR3 here is CASSPLKSSYNEQFF. The CDR3 DNA reads as TGTGCCAGCAGTCCCCTTAAGAGCTCCTACAATGAGCAGTTCTTC.

The gene calls are TRBV20-1 and TRBJ1-1; D gene ambiguous. CDR3 length: 11 residues. Germline lookup yields CDR1 DFQATT and CDR2 SNEGSKA (reference sequence). The chain's CDR3 is CRGDGDTEAFF. The CDR3 nucleotides read TGCAGGGGAGACGGAGACACTGAAGCTTTCTTT.

The chain is built from TRBV6-1 and TRBJ2-1; D gene uncertain. Germline CDR1 and CDR2: MNHNS and SASEGT. V lost 2 bases, J lost 0 bases, and 8 bases lay in between. This CDR3 has 15 residues. The CDR3 protein is CASSETEISYNEQFF. The CDR3 coding sequence is TGTGCCAGCAGTGAAACGGAGATCTCCTACAATGAGCAGTTCTTC.

This chain links TRBV11-2 with TRBJ2-5; the D gene is possibly TRBD2 (6 bases). The V gene's germline CDR1 is SGHAT and CDR2 FQNNGV. This CDR3 is built from 15 residues. Trimming took 2 bases from V and 5 from J, leaving 15 bases between them. CDR3 amino acids: CASSLRGTGKETQYF. Here the CDR3 DNA reads TGTGCCAGCAGCTTAAGAGGGACTGGGAAGGAGACCCAGTACTTC.

The chain employs TRBV19 and TRBJ1-1; 8 nucleotides agree with TRBD1. This CDR3 has 15 residues. The germline V gene encodes CDR1 LNHDA and CDR2 SQIVND (reference sequence). Trimming at V came to 4 bases and at J to 4 bases, leaving 8 bases not matched to a gene. This chain's CDR3 is CASSTRTGIITEAFF. The DNA of the CDR3 is TGTGCCAGTAGTACCCGGACAGGGATTATCACTGAAGCTTTCTTT.

V is TRBV6-1 and J is TRBJ2-7; no clear D gene. The CDR3 runs 10 residues. Deletions cut 5 bases from V and 9 bases from J, with 8 bases between. The germline gives CDR1 MNHNS, CDR2 SASEGT. The CDR3 coding sequence is TGTGCCAGCAGTTTGGCTCGGCAGTACTTC. It translates to CASSLARQYF.